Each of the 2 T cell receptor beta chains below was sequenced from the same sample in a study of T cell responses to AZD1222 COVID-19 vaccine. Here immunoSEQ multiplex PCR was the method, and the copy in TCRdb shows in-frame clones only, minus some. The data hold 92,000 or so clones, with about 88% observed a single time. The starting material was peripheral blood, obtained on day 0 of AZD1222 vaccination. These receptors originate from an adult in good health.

The CDR3 nucleotides are TGCGCCAGCAGTCCGGGACGGGGAAACACCATATATTTT. The encoded protein is CASSPGRGNTIYF. The chain links TRBV5-1 to TRBJ1-3; the D gene is possibly TRBD1 (5 bases). This CDR3 region has 13 residues. Trimming cost V 5 bases and J 4 bases, with 10 bases left between them. From germline, CDR1 is SGHRS and CDR2 YFSETQ.

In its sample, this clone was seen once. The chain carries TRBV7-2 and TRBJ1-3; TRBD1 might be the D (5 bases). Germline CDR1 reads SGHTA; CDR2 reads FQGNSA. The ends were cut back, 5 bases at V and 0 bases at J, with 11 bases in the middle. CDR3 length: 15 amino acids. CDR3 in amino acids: CASSHDSSSGNTIYF. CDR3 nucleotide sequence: TGTGCCAGCAGCCATGACAGTAGCTCTGGAAACACCATATATTTT. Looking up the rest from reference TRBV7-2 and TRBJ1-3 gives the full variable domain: GAGVSQSPSNKVTEKGKDVELRCDPISGHTALYWYRQSLGQGLEFLIYFQGNSAPDKSGLPSDRFSAERTGGSVSTLTIQRTQQEDSAVYLCASSHDSSSGNTIYFGEGSWLTVV.